The 22 T cell receptor beta chains reported below all come from one sample, sequenced in a study of CD8 T cells in Susac syndrome. RNA in amounts of roughly 0.5 to 1 ug was reverse transcribed with random hexamers. TCRdb recomputed calls from the immunoSEQ multiplex PCR reads with MiXCR, one row per CDR3 protein. This table holds 120,000 or so distinct CDR3 sequences, 94% found once. The sample taken for sequencing was CD4+ T cells from PBMCs. These TCRs come from a human donor with multiple sclerosis.

The V gene is TRBV6-5, the J gene TRBJ1-1; 7 nucleotides agree with TRBD1. The CDR3 has 15 amino acids. V lost 4 bases, J lost 4 bases, and 9 bases stayed unmatched. The germline V gene has CDR1 MNHEY and CDR2 SVGAGI. The CDR3 loop is CASSSQRGGGTEAFF. The CDR3 nucleotides read TGTGCCAGCAGTTCCCAACGAGGGGGCGGCACTGAAGCTTTCTTT.

This sequence joins TRBV5-1 and TRBJ2-7; 11 nucleotides align to TRBD1. CDR1 is SGHRS, CDR2 YFSETQ, per germline. The V and J ends lost 0 bases and 5 bases, in that order; junction bases with no gene match: 7. The CDR3 is 16 amino acids. This chain's CDR3 is CASSLAGQGAIDEQYF. For the CDR3, the DNA is TGCGCCAGCAGCTTGGCCGGACAGGGGGCTATCGACGAGCAGTACTTC.

This chain joins TRBV5-6 and TRBJ1-2; D is undetermined. Trimming took 3 bases from V and 7 from J, leaving 13 bases between them. The CDR3 runs to 13 residues. Per the germline V gene, CDR1 is SGHDT and CDR2 is YYEEEE. In DNA, the CDR3 is TGTGCCAGCAGCTCAAGGGTAGGCGGTGGCTACACCTTC. Protein sequence: CASSSRVGGGYTF. Using reference TRBV5-6 and TRBJ1-2 for the parts outside the CDR3, the full variable domain is DAGVTQSPTHLIKTRGQQVTLRCSPKSGHDTVSWYQQALGQGPQFIFQYYEEEERQRGNFPDRFSGHQFPNYSSELNVNALLLGDSALYLCASSSRVGGGYTFGSGTRLTVV.

This clonotype came up once. The CDR3, as DNA: TGTGCCAGCAGTGAATTAGGGACGGGGGGACCAGATACGCAGTATTTT. Amino acid sequence: CASSELGTGGPDTQYF. J is TRBJ2-3 and V is TRBV25-1; 7 nucleotides line up with TRBD2. Germline CDR1 MGHDK, CDR2 SYGVNS. The junction had 8 bases not matched to a gene; V was cut back by 1 base and J by 4 bases. The CDR3 has 16 residues.

This clonotype occurred once. The gene calls are TRBV27 and TRBJ2-3, with 7 bases matching TRBD2. CDR1 and CDR2 (germline): MNHEY, SMNVEV (reference sequence). Unmatched junction bases numbered 6, after V lost 6 bases and J lost 0 bases. The CDR3 has 15 residues. The CDR3 spells CASRRLAASTDTQYF. As DNA, the CDR3 is TGTGCCAGCAGACGACTAGCAGCTAGCACAGATACGCAGTATTTT.

This clonotype appeared a few times. V is TRBV12-3 or TRBV12-4 and J is TRBJ1-1, with TRBD1 matching 8 bases. This CDR3 contains 14 residues. With 3 bases clipped from V and 2 bases from J, the junction kept 2 bases outside the gene matches. CDR3 nucleotide sequence: TGTGCCAGCAGTTTTGGACAGGGCAACACTGAAGCTTTCTTT. This codes for CASSFGQGNTEAFF.

V is TRBV19 and J is TRBJ1-2, with TRBD1 matching over 8 bases. Germline loops: CDR1 LNHDA, CDR2 SQIVND (reference sequence). The V and J ends lost 1 base and 6 bases, in that order; junction bases with no gene match: 7. The CDR3 is made up of 15 amino acids. CDR3 sequence reads: CASSIGGRGRHGYTF. The CDR3, as DNA: TGTGCCAGTAGTATAGGAGGCAGGGGGCGACATGGCTACACCTTC.

This chain links TRBV12-3 or TRBV12-4 with TRBJ2-3; a possible D gene is TRBD2 (6 bases). With 8 bases removed from V and 3 bases from J, the gap between germline ends came to 12 bases. The CDR3 length is 13 residues. The chain's CDR3 is CASGGVRTDTQYF. The CDR3 DNA reads as TGTGCCAGCGGAGGGGTGAGGACAGATACGCAGTATTTT.

Only one count was recorded for this clonotype. V gene TRBV5-6 combines with J gene TRBJ2-5, with unresolved D. The CDR3 covers 12 residues. Per the germline V gene, CDR1 is SGHDT and CDR2 is YYEEEE. V shed 3 bases and J shed 5 bases, with 8 bases lying between them. CDR3 DNA sequence: TGTGCCAGCAGCTCCGATATGGAGACCCAGTACTTC. This gives the protein CASSSDMETQYF.

V is TRBV6-5 and J is TRBJ1-1; D ambiguous. The CDR3 covers 15 residues. With 4 bases removed from V and 4 bases from J, the gap between germline ends came to 16 bases. Germline V gene sequence: CDR1 MNHEY, CDR2 SVGAGI. CDR3 amino acids: CASSSPSSMSTEAFF. Written as DNA, the CDR3 is TGTGCCAGCAGTTCCCCCAGCAGCATGAGCACTGAAGCTTTCTTT.

The chain employs TRBV2 and TRBJ1-2, with 8 positions matching TRBD1. The germline V gene has CDR1 SNHLY and CDR2 FYNNEI. This CDR3 contains 15 residues. The J segment lost 8 bases and the V segment lost 6 bases, leaving 14 bases of the junction unmatched. For the CDR3, the DNA is TGTGCCAGCAGGGGGAATGGGGACAGGAACGGAGGCTACACCTTC. It is translated as CASRGNGDRNGGYTF.

CDR3 DNA sequence: TGTGCCAGCAGCCTCGGGACCGAGAACACTGAAGCTTTCTTT. Its protein is CASSLGTENTEAFF. V usage is TRBV7-3 and J usage is TRBJ1-1; a possible D gene is TRBD1 (5 bases). The germline gives CDR1 SGHTA, CDR2 FQGTGA. This CDR3 spans 14 amino acids. Between the trimmed V and J ends, which lost 5 bases and 1 base, there was a span of 11 bases.

V gene TRBV18 combines with J gene TRBJ2-5; unclear D gene. V was clipped by 2 bases and J by 3 bases, with 4 bases between them. Germline V CDR1 and CDR2: KGHSH, LQKENI. The CDR3 consists of 12 residues. The CDR3: CASSPLEETQYF. The CDR3 region has the DNA TGTGCCAGCTCACCATTAGAAGAGACCCAGTACTTC.

V gene TRBV19 combines with J gene TRBJ1-2; the D gene is possibly TRBD1 (5 bases). CDR3 length equals 15 residues. Trimming cost V 3 bases and J 7 bases, with 18 bases left between them. The V gene's germline CDR1 is LNHDA and CDR2 SQIVND (reference sequence). The CDR3 is CASSIAGTGGFGYTF. The DNA for the CDR3 is TGTGCCAGTAGTATTGCCGGGACGGGGGGTTTTGGCTACACCTTC.

The CDR3, as DNA: TGCAGTGCAACCGGGACAGGGTTCTACGAGCAGTACTTC. Its translation is CSATGTGFYEQYF. The chain joins TRBV20-1 to TRBJ2-7; 9 bases are shared with TRBD1. The V gene's germline CDR1 is DFQATT and CDR2 SNEGSKA (reference sequence). This CDR3 comprises 13 residues. J gave up 3 bases and V 6 bases, and 6 bases lay outside the gene matches.

The chain links TRBV7-2 to TRBJ2-1; 7 bases fit TRBD1. Trimming at V came to 4 bases and at J to 3 bases, leaving 9 bases not matched to a gene. Germline-derived CDR1 and CDR2 are SGHTA and FQGNSA. The CDR3 is 16 residues long. CDR3 in DNA: TGTGCCAGCAGCTCCCGACAGGGAAAGGGCTACAATGAGCAGTTCTTC. This codes for CASSSRQGKGYNEQFF.

In DNA form, the CDR3 reads TGTGCCATCACTACGGGACTGGAGGGGGACTCGGGGTTCTTC. Encoded protein: CAITTGLEGDSGFF. The chain uses TRBV10-3 and TRBJ2-1; D may correspond to TRBD1 or TRBD2 (6 bases each). V lost 7 bases to trimming and J lost 15 bases, with 25 bases between them. The germline V gene has CDR1 ENHRY and CDR2 SYGVKD. The CDR3 sequence is 14 residues long.

The chain recombines TRBV11-1 with TRBJ2-3; a possible D gene is TRBD2 (5 bases). The V end lost 5 bases, the J end lost 7 bases, and 34 bases lay between the germline ends. Germline loops: CDR1 SGHAT, CDR2 FQDESV (reference sequence). The CDR3 runs 20 residues. The CDR3 protein is CASSPSRNVTNLAATYTQYF. The CDR3 nucleotides read TGTGCCAGCAGCCCTTCCCGAAACGTGACTAACCTGGCTGCAACGTATACGCAGTATTTT.

The rearrangement joins TRBV29-1 to TRBJ1-2; 8 bases agree with TRBD1. CDR3 length equals 16 residues. J lost 5 bases, V lost 3 bases, and 14 bases had no gene match. The germline V gene encodes CDR1 SQVTM and CDR2 ANQGSEA. CDR3 DNA sequence: TGCAGCGTTGATCAGGGACAGGAGGGGAACTTTTATGGCTACACCTTC. Protein sequence: CSVDQGQEGNFYGYTF.

The gene calls are TRBV7-2 and TRBJ2-7, with D possibly matching TRBD2 (5 bases). The CDR3 extends over 15 amino acids. Germline V lookup: CDR1 SGHTA, CDR2 FQGNSA. Trimming pared 1 base from V and 0 bases from J, leaving 10 bases between. The CDR3 reads CASSLVVRGSYEQYF. Here the CDR3 DNA reads TGTGCCAGCAGCTTAGTGGTCCGGGGCTCCTACGAGCAGTACTTC.

This sequence joins TRBV6-6 and TRBJ1-2; D is unresolved. CDR1 is MNHNY, CDR2 SVGAGI, per germline (reference sequence). Trimming removed 6 bases from V and 0 bases from J, with 8 bases in between. The CDR3 has 13 residues. In DNA form, the CDR3 reads TGTGCCAGCAGCATACACTCTAACTATGGCTACACCTTC. This sequence encodes CASSIHSNYGYTF.

CDR3 in DNA: TGTGCCAGTAAGGGCCCCCCGGGCGGGGCCAACGTCCTGACTTTC. It codes for CASKGPPGGANVLTF. This chain connects TRBV19 to TRBJ2-6; D is unresolved. The length of the CDR3 is 15 residues. The V end was cut by 7 bases, the J end by 4 bases, with 14 bases between. CDR1 LNHDA and CDR2 SQIVND come from the germline V gene (reference sequence).